The sequence of this T cell receptor (beta chain) was determined in a study of T cell repertoires in cytomegalovirus infection. Looking at the study overall: Based on public TCR beta signatures, there were indications of CMV infection and of a matching HLA type. Study observations and caveats: The ex vivo response was dominated by HLA-C-restricted CMV-specific TCR beta clonotypes.

In TCRdb, the reads were re-called with MiXCR into one record per CDR3 protein. Of some 320,000 distinct CDR3 sequences listed, roughly 9.5% were seen once; the top ten hold 4.3%. This clonotype turned up a few times. Its cognate antigen is unknown. CDR3 length: 15 amino acids. Germline V CDR1 and CDR2: MDHEN, SYDVKM. Trimming removed 3 bases from V and 0 bases from J, with 9 bases in between. This TCR derives from a human donor in good health (CMV status not recorded). Some clones in this sample may be carry-over from other donors' samples. Specimen: PBMCs. The rearrangement joins TRBV28 to TRBJ2-4; D is ambiguous. CDR3 region: CASSFDRLAKNIQYF. DNA for the CDR3: TGTGCCAGCAGTTTTGACCGACTAGCCAAAAACATTCAGTACTTC.